This entry is about one T cell receptor (beta chain). Sequencing was performed with immunoSEQ multiplex PCR; in TCRdb, only in-frame clones are kept and a portion is missing. The sample includes 55,000 to 70,000 clones, almost 95% of them seen just once. This entry comes from a study of T cell changes during pregnancy in multiple sclerosis. This CDR3 has 17 residues. Trimming pared 0 bases from V and 5 bases from J, leaving 17 bases between. Germline CDR1 SGDLS, CDR2 YYNGEE. This TCR was recovered from a female donor in good health, enrolled as a control in a pregnancy study. The rearrangement joins TRBV9 to TRBJ2-2; tentatively, D is TRBD2 (6 bases). The starting material was CD8+ T cells from peripheral blood mononuclear cells, obtained in the third trimester of pregnancy. CDR3 bases: TGTGCCAGCAGCGTAGCTGCGGGATCGGGAAAGACCGGGGAGCTGTTTTTT. It encodes CASSVAAGSGKTGELFF.